The clone carrying this TCR beta chain occurred once. The antigen remains unidentified. This entry comes from a study of Tregs in tolerant kidney transplant recipients. Sequenced by immunoSEQ multiplex PCR; TCRdb stores in-frame clones only, minus some. The sample records about 110,000 clones, 85% to 90% being singletons. Study-level results: Biological reproducibility was not directly addressed in this study. Validation in larger populations is needed because few patients were studied.

This CDR3 is 15 amino acids long. V was trimmed by 3 bases and J by 0 bases, leaving 9 bases between them. Germline values: CDR1 SNHLY, CDR2 FYNNEI. The clonotype originates from a human donor who received a combined kidney and bone marrow transplant. The material was CD4+ T cells from blood, obtained before the transplant. The chain carries TRBV2 and TRBJ1-5; no firm D call. DNA of the CDR3: TGTGCCAGCAGTGATTCGACTAGTAGCAATCAGCCCCAGCATTTT. Its protein product is CASSDSTSSNQPQHF.